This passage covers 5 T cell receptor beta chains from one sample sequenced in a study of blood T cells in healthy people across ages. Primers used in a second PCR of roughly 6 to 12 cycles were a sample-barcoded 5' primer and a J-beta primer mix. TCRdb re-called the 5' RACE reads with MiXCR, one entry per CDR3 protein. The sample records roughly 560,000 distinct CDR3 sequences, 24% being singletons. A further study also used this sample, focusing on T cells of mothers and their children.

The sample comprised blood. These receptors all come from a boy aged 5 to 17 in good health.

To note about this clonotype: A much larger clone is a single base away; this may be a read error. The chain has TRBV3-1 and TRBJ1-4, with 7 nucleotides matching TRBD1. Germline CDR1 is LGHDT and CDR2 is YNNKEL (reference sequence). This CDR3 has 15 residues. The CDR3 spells CASSPRGRTNEELFF. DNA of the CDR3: TGTGCCAGCAGCCCCAGGGGGAGGACTAATGAAGAACTGTTTTTT.

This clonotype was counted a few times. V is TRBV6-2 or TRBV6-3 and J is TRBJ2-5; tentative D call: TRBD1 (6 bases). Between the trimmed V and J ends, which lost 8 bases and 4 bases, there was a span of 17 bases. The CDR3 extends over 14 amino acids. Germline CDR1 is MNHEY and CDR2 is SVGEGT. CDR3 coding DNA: TGTGCCAGCGACGGTTGGGGGCCAGGAGAGACCCAGTACTTC. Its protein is CASDGWGPGETQYF.

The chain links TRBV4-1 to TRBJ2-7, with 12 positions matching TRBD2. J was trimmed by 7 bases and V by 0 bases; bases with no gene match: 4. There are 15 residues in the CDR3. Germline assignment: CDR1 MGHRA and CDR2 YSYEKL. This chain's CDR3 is CASSQESSGRGEQYF. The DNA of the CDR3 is TGCGCCAGCAGCCAAGAGTCTAGCGGGAGGGGTGAGCAGTACTTC.

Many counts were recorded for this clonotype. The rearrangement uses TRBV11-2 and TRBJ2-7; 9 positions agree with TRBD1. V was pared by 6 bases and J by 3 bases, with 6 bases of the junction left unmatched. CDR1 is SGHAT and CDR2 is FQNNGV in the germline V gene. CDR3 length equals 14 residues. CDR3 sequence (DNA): TGTGCCAGCAGTTTGGGGACAGGGAGCTACGAGCAGTACTTC. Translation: CASSLGTGSYEQYF.

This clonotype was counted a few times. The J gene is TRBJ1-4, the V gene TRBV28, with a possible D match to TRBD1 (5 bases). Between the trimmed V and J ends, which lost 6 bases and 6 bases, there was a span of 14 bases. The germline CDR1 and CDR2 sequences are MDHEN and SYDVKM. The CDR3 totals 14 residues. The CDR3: CASSLLMGDEKLFF. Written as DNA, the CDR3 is TGTGCCAGCAGCCTACTAATGGGGGATGAAAAACTGTTTTTT.